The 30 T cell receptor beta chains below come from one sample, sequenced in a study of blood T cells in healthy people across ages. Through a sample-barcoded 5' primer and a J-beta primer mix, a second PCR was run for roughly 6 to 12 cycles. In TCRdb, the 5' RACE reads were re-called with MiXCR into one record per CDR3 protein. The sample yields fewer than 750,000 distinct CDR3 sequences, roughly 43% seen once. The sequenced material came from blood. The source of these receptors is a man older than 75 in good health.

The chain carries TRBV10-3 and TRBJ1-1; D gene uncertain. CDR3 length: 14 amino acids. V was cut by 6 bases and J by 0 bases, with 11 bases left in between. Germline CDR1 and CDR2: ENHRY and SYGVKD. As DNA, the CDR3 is TGTGCCATCAGCCCGGACGGAATGAACACTGAAGCTTTCTTT. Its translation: CAISPDGMNTEAFF.

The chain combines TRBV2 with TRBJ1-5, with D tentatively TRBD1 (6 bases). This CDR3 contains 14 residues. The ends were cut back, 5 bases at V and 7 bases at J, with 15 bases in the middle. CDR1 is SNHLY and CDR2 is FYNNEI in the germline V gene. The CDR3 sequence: CASSRQDKGQPQHF. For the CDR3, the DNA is TGTGCCAGCAGTCGACAGGATAAAGGGCAGCCCCAGCATTTT.

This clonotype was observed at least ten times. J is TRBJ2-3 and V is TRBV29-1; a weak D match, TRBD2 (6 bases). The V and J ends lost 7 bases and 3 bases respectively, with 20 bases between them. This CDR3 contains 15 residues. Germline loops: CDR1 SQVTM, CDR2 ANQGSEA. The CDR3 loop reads CSAGGGGTGTDTQYF. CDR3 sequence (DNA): TGCAGCGCTGGTGGTGGCGGGACGGGGACAGATACGCAGTATTTT.

CDR3 DNA sequence: TGTGCCAGCTCACCCCGGGGACTAGCGGGAGATGGGGAGACCCAGTACTTC. This translates into CASSPRGLAGDGETQYF. The chain recombines TRBV18 with TRBJ2-5; 14 bases are a match to TRBD2. The ends lost 3 bases at V and 5 bases at J; junction bases unmatched: 8. Germline V gene lookup returns CDR1 KGHSH and CDR2 LQKENI. This CDR3 region has 17 residues.

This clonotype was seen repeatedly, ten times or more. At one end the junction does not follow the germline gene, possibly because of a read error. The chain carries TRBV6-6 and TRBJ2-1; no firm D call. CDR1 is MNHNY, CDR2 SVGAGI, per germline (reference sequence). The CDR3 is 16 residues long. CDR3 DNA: TGTCCCAGCAGTTACCCGGCGCAGAGCTCCTACAATGAGCAGTTCTTC. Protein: CPSSYPAQSSYNEQFF.

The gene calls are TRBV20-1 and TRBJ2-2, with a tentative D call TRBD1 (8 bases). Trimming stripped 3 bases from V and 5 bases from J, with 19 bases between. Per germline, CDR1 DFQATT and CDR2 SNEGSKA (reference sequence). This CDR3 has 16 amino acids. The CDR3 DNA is TGCAGTGCTAGCGGACAGGGAGCGGGGAGGACCGGGGAGCTGTTTTTT. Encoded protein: CSASGQGAGRTGELFF.

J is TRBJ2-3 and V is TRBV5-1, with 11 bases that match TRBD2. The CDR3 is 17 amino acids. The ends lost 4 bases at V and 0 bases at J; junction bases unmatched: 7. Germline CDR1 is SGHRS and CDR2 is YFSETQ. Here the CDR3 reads CASSAVTSGDSTDTQYF. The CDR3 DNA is TGCGCCAGCAGCGCCGTGACTAGCGGGGACAGCACAGATACGCAGTATTTT. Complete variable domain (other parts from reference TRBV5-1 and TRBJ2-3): KAGVTQTPRYLIKTRGQQVTLSCSPISGHRSVSWYQQTPGQGLQFLFEYFSETQRNKGNFPGRFSGRQFSNSRSEMNVSTLELGDSALYLCASSAVTSGDSTDTQYFGPGTRLTVL.

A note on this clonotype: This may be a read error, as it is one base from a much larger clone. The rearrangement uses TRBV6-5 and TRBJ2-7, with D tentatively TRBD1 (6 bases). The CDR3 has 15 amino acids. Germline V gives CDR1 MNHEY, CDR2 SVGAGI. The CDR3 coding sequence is TGTACCAGCAGACCCGGGACACCGAGCTCCTACGAGCAGTACTTC. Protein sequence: CTSRPGTPSSYEQYF.

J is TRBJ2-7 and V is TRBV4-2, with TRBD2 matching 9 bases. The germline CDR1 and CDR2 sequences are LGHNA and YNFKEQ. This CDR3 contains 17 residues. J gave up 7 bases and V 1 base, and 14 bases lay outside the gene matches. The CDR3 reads CASSQGPAGGLSREQYF. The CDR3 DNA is TGTGCCAGCAGCCAAGGTCCAGCGGGAGGACTTTCCCGAGAGCAGTACTTC.

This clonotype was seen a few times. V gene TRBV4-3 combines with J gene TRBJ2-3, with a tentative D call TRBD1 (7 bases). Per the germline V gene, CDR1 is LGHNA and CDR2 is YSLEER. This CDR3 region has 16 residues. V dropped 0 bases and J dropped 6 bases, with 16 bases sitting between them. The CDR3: CASSQERAGGRDTQYF. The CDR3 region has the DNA TGCGCCAGCAGCCAAGAACGGGCAGGGGGGCGGGATACGCAGTATTTT.

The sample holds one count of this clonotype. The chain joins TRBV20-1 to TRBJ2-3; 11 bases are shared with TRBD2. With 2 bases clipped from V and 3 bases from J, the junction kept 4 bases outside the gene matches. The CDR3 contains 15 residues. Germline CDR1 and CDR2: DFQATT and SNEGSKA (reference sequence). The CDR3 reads CSARSTSGITDTQYF. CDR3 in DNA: TGCAGTGCTAGATCGACTAGCGGGATAACAGATACGCAGTATTTT.

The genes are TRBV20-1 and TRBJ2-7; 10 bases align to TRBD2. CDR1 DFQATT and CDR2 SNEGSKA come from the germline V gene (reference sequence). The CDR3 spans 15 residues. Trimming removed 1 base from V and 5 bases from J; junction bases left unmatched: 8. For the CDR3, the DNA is TGCAGTGCTAGAGCTGCGTCTAGCGGGAGCCACGAGCAGTACTTC. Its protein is CSARAASSGSHEQYF.

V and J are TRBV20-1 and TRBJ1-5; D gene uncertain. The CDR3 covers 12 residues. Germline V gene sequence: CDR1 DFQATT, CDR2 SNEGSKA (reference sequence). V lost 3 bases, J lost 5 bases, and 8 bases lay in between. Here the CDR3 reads CSARREHQPQHF. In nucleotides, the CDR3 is TGCAGTGCTAGGAGAGAGCATCAGCCCCAGCATTTT.

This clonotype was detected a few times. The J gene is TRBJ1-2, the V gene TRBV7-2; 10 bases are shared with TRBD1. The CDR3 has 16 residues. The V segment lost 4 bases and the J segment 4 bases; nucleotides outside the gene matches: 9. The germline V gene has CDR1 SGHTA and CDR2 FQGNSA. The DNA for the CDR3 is TGTGCCAGCAGCTCCTCGGGACAGGGGACAATCTATGGCTACACCTTC. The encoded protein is CASSSSGQGTIYGYTF.

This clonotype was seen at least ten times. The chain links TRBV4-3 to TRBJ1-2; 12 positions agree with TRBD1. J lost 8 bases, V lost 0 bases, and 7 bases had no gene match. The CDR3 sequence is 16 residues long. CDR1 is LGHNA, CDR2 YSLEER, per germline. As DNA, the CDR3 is TGCGCCAGCAGCCAAGATCTCCGGGACAGGGGGCCCGGCTACACCTTC. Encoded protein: CASSQDLRDRGPGYTF.

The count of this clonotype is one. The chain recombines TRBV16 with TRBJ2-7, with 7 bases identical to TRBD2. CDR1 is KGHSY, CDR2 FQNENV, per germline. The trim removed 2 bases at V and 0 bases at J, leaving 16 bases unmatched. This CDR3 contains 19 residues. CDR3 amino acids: CASSQILIRLAESSYEQYF. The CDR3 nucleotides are TGTGCCAGCAGCCAAATCTTAATCAGACTAGCCGAAAGCTCCTACGAGCAGTACTTC. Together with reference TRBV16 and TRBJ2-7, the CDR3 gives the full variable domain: GEEVAQTPKHLVRGEGQKAKLYCAPIKGHSYVFWYQQVLKNEFKFLISFQNENVFDETGMPKERFSAKCLPNSPCSLEIQATKLEDSAVYFCASSQILIRLAESSYEQYFGPGTRLTVT.

CDR3 sequence (DNA): TGTGCCAGCAGCGTAGGGGGTGAGTCGACTGAAGCTTTCTTT. Translated: CASSVGGESTEAFF. The V and J genes are TRBV9 and TRBJ1-1; D gene uncertain. The CDR3 sequence is 14 residues long. Germline V gene sequence: CDR1 SGDLS, CDR2 YYNGEE. V was clipped by 0 bases and J by 5 bases, with 11 bases between them.

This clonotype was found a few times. CDR3 sequence reads: CASSPHARLWDTQYF. The CDR3 DNA reads TGTGCCAGCAGCCCGCATGCACGATTGTGGGATACGCAGTATTTT. The J gene is TRBJ2-3, the V gene TRBV28, with D unclear. V gave up 6 bases and J gave up 6 bases, with 19 bases separating them. The length of the CDR3 is 15 residues. CDR1 MDHEN and CDR2 SYDVKM come from the germline V gene.

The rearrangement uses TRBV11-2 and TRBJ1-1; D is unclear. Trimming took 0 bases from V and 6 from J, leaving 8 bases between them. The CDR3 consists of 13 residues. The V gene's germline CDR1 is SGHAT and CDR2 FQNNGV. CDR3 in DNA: TGTGCCAGCAGCTTAGATCAGAGCGCTGAAGCTTTCTTT. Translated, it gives CASSLDQSAEAFF.

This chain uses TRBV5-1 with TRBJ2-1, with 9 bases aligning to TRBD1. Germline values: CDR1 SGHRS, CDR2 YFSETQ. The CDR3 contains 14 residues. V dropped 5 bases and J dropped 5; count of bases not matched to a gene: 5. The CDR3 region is CASRGQGIDNEQFF. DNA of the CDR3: TGCGCCAGCAGAGGACAGGGGATAGACAATGAGCAGTTCTTC.

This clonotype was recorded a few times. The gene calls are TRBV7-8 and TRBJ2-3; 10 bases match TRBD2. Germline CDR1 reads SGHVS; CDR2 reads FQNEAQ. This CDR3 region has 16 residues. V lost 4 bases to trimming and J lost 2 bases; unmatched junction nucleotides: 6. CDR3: CASSYSGGDFTDTQYF. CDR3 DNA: TGTGCCAGCAGCTACAGCGGGGGGGACTTCACAGATACGCAGTATTTT.

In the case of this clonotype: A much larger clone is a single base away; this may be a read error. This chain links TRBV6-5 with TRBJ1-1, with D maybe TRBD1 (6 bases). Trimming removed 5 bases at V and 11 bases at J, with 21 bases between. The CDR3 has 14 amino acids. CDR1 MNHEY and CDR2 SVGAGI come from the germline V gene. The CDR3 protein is CASSLQGPFEPAFF. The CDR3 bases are TGTGCCAGCAGTCTACAGGGCCCATTCGAGCCGGCTTTCTTT.

The chain's CDR3 is CASSEGPGSYNSPLHF. CDR3 DNA sequence: TGCGCCAGCAGTGAAGGTCCCGGCTCCTATAATTCACCCCTCCACTTT. The chain has TRBV10-2 and TRBJ1-6; D is undetermined. This CDR3 contains 16 residues. The germline V gene encodes CDR1 WSHSY and CDR2 SAAADI. Trimming stripped 3 bases from V and 0 bases from J, with 9 bases between.

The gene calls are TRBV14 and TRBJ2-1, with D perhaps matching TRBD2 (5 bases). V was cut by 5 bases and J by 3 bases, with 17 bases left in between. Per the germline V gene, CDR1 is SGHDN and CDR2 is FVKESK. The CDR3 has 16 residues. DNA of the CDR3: TGTGCCAGCAGCAGTTTTCCTAGCCTCCTCTACAATGAGCAGTTCTTC. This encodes CASSSFPSLLYNEQFF.

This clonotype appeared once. The CDR3 sequence: CASSLPGTSMDEQYF. In DNA, the CDR3 is TGTGCCAGCAGCCTCCCCGGGACTAGCATGGATGAGCAGTACTTC. The chain carries TRBV7-3 and TRBJ2-5, with 9 positions matching TRBD2. Germline V lookup: CDR1 SGHTA, CDR2 FQGTGA. V dropped 5 bases and J dropped 11; count of bases not matched to a gene: 15. The CDR3 extends over 15 amino acids. Complete variable domain (other parts from reference TRBV7-3 and TRBJ2-5): GAGVSQTPSNKVTEKGKYVELRCDPISGHTALYWYRQSLGQGPEFLIYFQGTGAADDSGLPNDRFFAVRPEGSVSTLKIQRTERGDSAVYLCASSLPGTSMDEQYFGPGTRLLVL.

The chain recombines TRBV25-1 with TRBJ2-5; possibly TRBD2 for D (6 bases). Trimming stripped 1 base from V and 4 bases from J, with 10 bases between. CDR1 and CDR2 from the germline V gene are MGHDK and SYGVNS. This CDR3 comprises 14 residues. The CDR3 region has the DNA TGTGCCAGCAGTGAATTCGGGAGTCCAGAGACCCAGTACTTC. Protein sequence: CASSEFGSPETQYF. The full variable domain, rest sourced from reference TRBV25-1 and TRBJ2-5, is EADIYQTPRYLVIGTGKKITLECSQTMGHDKMYWYQQDPGMELHLIHYSYGVNSTEKGDLSSESTVSRIRTEHFPLTLESARPSHTSQYLCASSEFGSPETQYFGPGTRLLVL.

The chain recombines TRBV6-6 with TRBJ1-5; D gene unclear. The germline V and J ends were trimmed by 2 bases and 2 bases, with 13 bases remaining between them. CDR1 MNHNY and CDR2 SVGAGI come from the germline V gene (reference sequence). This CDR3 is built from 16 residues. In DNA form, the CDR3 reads TGTGCCAGCAGTTACCCCCTCCCAGCTGGCAATCAGCCCCAGCATTTT. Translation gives CASSYPLPAGNQPQHF.

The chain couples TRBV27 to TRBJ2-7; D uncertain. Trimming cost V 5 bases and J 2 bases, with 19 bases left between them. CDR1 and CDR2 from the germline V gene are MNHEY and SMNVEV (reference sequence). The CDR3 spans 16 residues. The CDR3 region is CASSPSLGGSPYEQYF. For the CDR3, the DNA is TGTGCCAGCAGTCCCTCGCTGGGCGGCTCCCCCTACGAGCAGTACTTC.

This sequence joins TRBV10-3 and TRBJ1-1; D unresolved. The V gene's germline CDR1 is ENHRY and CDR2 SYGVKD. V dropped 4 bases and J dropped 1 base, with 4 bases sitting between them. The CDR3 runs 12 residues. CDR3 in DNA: TGTGCCATCAGTGGCAGGAACACTGAAGCTTTCTTT. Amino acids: CAISGRNTEAFF.

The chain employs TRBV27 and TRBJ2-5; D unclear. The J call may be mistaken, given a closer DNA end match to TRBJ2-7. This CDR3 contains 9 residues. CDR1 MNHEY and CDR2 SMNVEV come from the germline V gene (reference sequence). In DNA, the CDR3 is TGTGCCGTGGGTGACGAGCAGTACTTC. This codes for CAVGDEQYF.